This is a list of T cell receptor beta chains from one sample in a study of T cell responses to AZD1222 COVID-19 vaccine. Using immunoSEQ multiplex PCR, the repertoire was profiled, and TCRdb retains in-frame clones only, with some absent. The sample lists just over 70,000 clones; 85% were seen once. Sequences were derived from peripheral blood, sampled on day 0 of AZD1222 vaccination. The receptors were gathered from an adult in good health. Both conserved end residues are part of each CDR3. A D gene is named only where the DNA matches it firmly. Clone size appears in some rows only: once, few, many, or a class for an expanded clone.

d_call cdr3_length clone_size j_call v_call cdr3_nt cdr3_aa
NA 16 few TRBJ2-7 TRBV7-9 TGTGCCAGCAGCTTAAATGAGCGAATGAGCTCCTACGAGCAGTACTTC CASSLNERMSSYEQYF
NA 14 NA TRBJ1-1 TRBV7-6 TGTGCCAGCAGCCTCGGGGCAGTGAACACTGAAGCTTTCTTT CASSLGAVNTEAFF
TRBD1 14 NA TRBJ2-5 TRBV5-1 TGCGCCAGCAGCCGAAATAACAGGGGGGAGACCCAGTACTTC CASSRNNRGETQYF
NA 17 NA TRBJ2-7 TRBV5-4 TGTGCCAGCAGCCCGCTCCCCTTCGGCCAGGGGGGGGAAGAGCAGTACTTC CASSPLPFGQGGEEQYF
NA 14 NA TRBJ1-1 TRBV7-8 TGTGCCAGCAGCACTACGGACGGGAACACTGAAGCTTTCTTT CASSTTDGNTEAFF
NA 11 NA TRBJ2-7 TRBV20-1 TGCAGTGCTAGCAAAATAGACGAGCAGTACTTC CSASKIDEQYF
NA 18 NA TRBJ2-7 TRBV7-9 TGTGCCAGCAGCCTACGGCTTGATGGGTCTACGAGCTCCTACGAGCAGTACTTC CASSLRLDGSTSSYEQYF
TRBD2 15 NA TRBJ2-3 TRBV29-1 TGCAGCGTTTCCGGGACTAGGGGATACACAGATACGCAGTATTTT CSVSGTRGYTDTQYF
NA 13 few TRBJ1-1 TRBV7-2 TGTGCCAGCAGCCCGGGTCCTGGCGGTGAAGCTTTCTTT CASSPGPGGEAFF
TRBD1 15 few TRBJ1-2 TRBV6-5 TGTGCCAGCAGCACGACAGGGTTTGCCACCTGGGGCTACACCTTC CASSTTGFATWGYTF
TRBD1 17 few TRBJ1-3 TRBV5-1 TGCGCCAGCAGCCCCCGACAGGGTAGACTCTCTGGAAACACCATATATTTT CASSPRQGRLSGNTIYF